This is a list of T cell receptor beta chains from one sample in a study of CXCR4 blockade with PD-1 therapy in pancreatic cancer. Only in-frame clones appear in the TCRdb table, and some are missing; sequencing was by immunoSEQ multiplex PCR. The repertoire holds 15,000 to 20,000 clones, about 72% seen once, with less than 6% in the top ten. Material for sequencing was tumor tissue. The receptors shown here come from a human donor with pancreatic ductal adenocarcinoma. CDR3s include the opening cysteine and the closing phenylalanine or tryptophan. The D gene is left open where the match is weak. Clone size, where shown, is once, few, many, or a class for clones that have expanded.

v_call: TRBV19
j_call: TRBJ2-7
d_call: .
clone_size: .
cdr3_length: 11
cdr3_aa: CASSIVYEQYF
cdr3_nt: TGTGCCAGTAGTATTGTGTACGAGCAGTACTTC

v_call: TRBV5-1
j_call: TRBJ2-2
d_call: TRBD2
clone_size: .
cdr3_length: 16
cdr3_aa: CASSFSSGVNTGELFF
cdr3_nt: TGCGCCAGCAGCTTCAGTAGCGGGGTGAACACCGGGGAGCTGTTTTTT

v_call: TRBV5-1
j_call: TRBJ1-6
d_call: TRBD1
clone_size: .
cdr3_length: 16
cdr3_aa: CASSLTGTGNNSPLHF
cdr3_nt: TGCGCCAGCAGCTTGACTGGGACAGGGAACAATTCACCCCTCCACTTT

v_call: TRBV29-1
j_call: TRBJ2-7
d_call: .
clone_size: .
cdr3_length: 13
cdr3_aa: CSVEGDGSYEQYF
cdr3_nt: TGCAGCGTTGAGGGAGACGGGTCCTACGAGCAGTACTTC

v_call: TRBV2
j_call: TRBJ2-3
d_call: .
clone_size: .
cdr3_length: 14
cdr3_aa: CASKGGTSTDTQYF
cdr3_nt: TGTGCCAGCAAGGGCGGGACTTCCACAGATACGCAGTATTTT

v_call: TRBV29-1
j_call: TRBJ1-1
d_call: .
clone_size: .
cdr3_length: 13
cdr3_aa: CSGRLDQVTEAFF
cdr3_nt: TGCAGCGGCCGACTGGACCAGGTCACTGAAGCTTTCTTT

v_call: TRBV19
j_call: TRBJ2-4
d_call: TRBD1
clone_size: few
cdr3_length: 13
cdr3_aa: CASSGGTGFFQYF
cdr3_nt: TGTGCCAGTAGTGGGGGGACAGGATTTTTTCAGTACTTC

v_call: TRBV11-3
j_call: TRBJ1-3
d_call: TRBD1
clone_size: .
cdr3_length: 19
cdr3_aa: CASSLIGTEPPLSGNTIYF
cdr3_nt: TGTGCCAGCAGCCTTATAGGGACAGAGCCACCTCTCTCTGGAAACACCATATATTTT

v_call: TRBV18
j_call: TRBJ2-7
d_call: TRBD1
clone_size: few
cdr3_length: 15
cdr3_aa: CASSPPDRAVYEQYF
cdr3_nt: TGTGCCAGCTCACCACCGGACAGGGCAGTGTACGAGCAGTACTTC

v_call: TRBV9
j_call: TRBJ1-4
d_call: .
clone_size: .
cdr3_length: 12
cdr3_aa: CASSVGDEKLFF
cdr3_nt: TGTGCCAGCAGTGTTGGGGACGAAAAACTGTTTTTT

v_call: TRBV28
j_call: TRBJ1-3
d_call: .
clone_size: few
cdr3_length: 18
cdr3_aa: CASSFYRAGDPSGNTIYF
cdr3_nt: TGTGCCAGCAGTTTCTACCGGGCAGGGGACCCCTCTGGAAACACCATATATTTT

v_call: TRBV14
j_call: TRBJ2-3
d_call: .
clone_size: .
cdr3_length: 14
cdr3_aa: CASRQVGRGDTQYF
cdr3_nt: TGTGCCAGCAGGCAGGTCGGGCGGGGCGATACGCAGTATTTT

v_call: TRBV28
j_call: TRBJ2-7
d_call: .
clone_size: .
cdr3_length: 12
cdr3_aa: CASSPPGDEQYF
cdr3_nt: TGTGCCAGCAGCCCGCCTGGTGACGAGCAGTACTTC

v_call: TRBV18
j_call: TRBJ2-2
d_call: TRBD1
clone_size: .
cdr3_length: 15
cdr3_aa: CASSPRQGDTGELFF
cdr3_nt: TGTGCCAGCTCACCGCGACAGGGGGACACCGGGGAGCTGTTTTTT

v_call: TRBV28
j_call: TRBJ1-2
d_call: .
clone_size: .
cdr3_length: 13
cdr3_aa: CASSLAGAAGYTF
cdr3_nt: TGTGCCAGCAGTTTAGCGGGGGCGGCTGGCTACACCTTC

v_call: TRBV28
j_call: TRBJ2-1
d_call: .
clone_size: .
cdr3_length: 15
cdr3_aa: CASSLRGVVGNEQFF
cdr3_nt: TGTGCCAGCAGTTTACGAGGGGTGGTTGGCAATGAGCAGTTCTTC

v_call: TRBV23-1
j_call: TRBJ2-1
d_call: TRBD2
clone_size: .
cdr3_length: 19
cdr3_aa: CASILPGLAGGITYNEQFF
cdr3_nt: TGCGCCAGCATTTTACCGGGACTAGCGGGAGGGATCACCTACAATGAGCAGTTCTTC

v_call: TRBV29-1
j_call: TRBJ2-5
d_call: .
clone_size: .
cdr3_length: 13
cdr3_aa: CSAEGAMGETQYF
cdr3_nt: TGCAGCGCGGAAGGGGCGATGGGAGAGACCCAGTACTTC

v_call: TRBV4-1
j_call: TRBJ1-5
d_call: .
clone_size: .
cdr3_length: 16
cdr3_aa: CASSQVGEGTGQPQHF
cdr3_nt: TGCGCCAGCAGCCAAGTAGGAGAAGGGACCGGTCAGCCCCAGCATTTT

v_call: TRBV12-5
j_call: TRBJ2-7
d_call: .
clone_size: .
cdr3_length: 15
cdr3_aa: CASGLTGTLTYEQYF
cdr3_nt: TGTGCCAGCGGACTGACCGGGACACTGACCTACGAGCAGTACTTC

v_call: TRBV19
j_call: TRBJ2-1
d_call: TRBD2
clone_size: few
cdr3_length: 15
cdr3_aa: CASTPLAGAYNEQFF
cdr3_nt: TGTGCCAGTACCCCACTAGCGGGAGCCTACAATGAGCAGTTCTTC

v_call: TRBV29-1
j_call: TRBJ1-1
d_call: .
clone_size: once
cdr3_length: 12
cdr3_aa: CSVVPLNTEAFF
cdr3_nt: TGCAGCGTTGTCCCCCTGAACACTGAAGCTTTCTTT